The sequence of this TCR beta chain was determined in a study of cytomegalovirus exposure and HLA in healthy donors. A multiplex PCR was run with 60 Vbeta primers and 13 Jbeta primers. Profiling relied on immunoSEQ multiplex PCR, and the TCRdb table lists in-frame clones only, not all of them. This sample contains approximately 180,000 clones. CDR3 size: 14 residues. The ends were cut back, 6 bases at V and 8 bases at J, with 16 bases in the middle. Germline-derived CDR1 and CDR2 are MGHRA and YSYEKL. This clonotype was obtained from a man aged 30 to 39 in good health and CMV-seronegative. The J gene is TRBJ1-4, the V gene TRBV4-1; weak D call: TRBD1 (5 bases). Sequencing was done on a sample of PBMCs. The CDR3 sequence is CASRSTTGGEKLFF. The CDR3 bases are TGCGCCAGCAGATCAACCACAGGAGGGGAAAAACTGTTTTTT.